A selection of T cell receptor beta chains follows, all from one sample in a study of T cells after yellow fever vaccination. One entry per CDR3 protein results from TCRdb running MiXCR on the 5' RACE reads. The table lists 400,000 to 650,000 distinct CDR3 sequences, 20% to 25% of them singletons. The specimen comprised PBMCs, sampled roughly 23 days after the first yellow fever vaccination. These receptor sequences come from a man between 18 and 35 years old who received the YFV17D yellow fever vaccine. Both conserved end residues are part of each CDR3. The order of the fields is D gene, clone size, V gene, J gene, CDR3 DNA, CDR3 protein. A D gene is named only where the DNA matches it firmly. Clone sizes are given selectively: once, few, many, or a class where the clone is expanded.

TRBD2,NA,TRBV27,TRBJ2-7,TGTGCCAGCAGCACGCAGCGGGGTGCAGTTCCCTACGAGCAGTACTTC,CASSTQRGAVPYEQYF
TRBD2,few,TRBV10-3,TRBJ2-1,TGTGCCATCAGTGAGCGGACTAGCGGGGGGGCCAAGAATGAGCAGTTCTTC,CAISERTSGGAKNEQFF
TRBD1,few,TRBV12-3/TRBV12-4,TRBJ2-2,TGTGCCAGCAGTTTCCAAGACAGGGCAGCCGTCACCGGGGAGCTGTTTTTT,CASSFQDRAAVTGELFF
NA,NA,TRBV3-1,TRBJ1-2,TGTGCCAGCAGCCAAGATCGGGGGGAGGAAGGCTACACCTTC,CASSQDRGEEGYTF
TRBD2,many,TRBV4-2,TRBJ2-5,TGTGCCCTGGAGGCTAGCGGGGACCAAGAGACCCAGTACTTC,CALEASGDQETQYF
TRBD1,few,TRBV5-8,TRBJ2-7,TGTGCCAGCAGCAGAGGACAGGGGAGCTCCTACGAGCAGTACTTC,CASSRGQGSSYEQYF
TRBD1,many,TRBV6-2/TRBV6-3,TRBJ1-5,TGTGCCAGCAGCCGGACAGGGGAACCCCAGCCCCAGCATTTT,CASSRTGEPQPQHF
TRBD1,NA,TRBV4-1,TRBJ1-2,TGCGCCAGCAGCCAAGACCCTTTCCGGGACAGGCCCCCCTATGGCTACACCTTC,CASSQDPFRDRPPYGYTF
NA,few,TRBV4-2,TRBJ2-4,TGTGCCAGCAGCCAAGATTGGAGCCCAGCCAAAAACATTCAGTACTTC,CASSQDWSPAKNIQYF
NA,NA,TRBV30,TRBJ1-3,TGTGCCTGGATGGGGGCAGGATCGGGAAACACCATATATTTT,CAWMGAGSGNTIYF
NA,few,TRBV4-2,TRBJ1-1,TGTGCCAGCAGCCAAGAAGAGGGGGGGGCCGAAGCTTTCTTT,CASSQEEGGAEAFF
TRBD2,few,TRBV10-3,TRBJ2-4,TGTGCCATCAGCCCGGGACTAGCGGGGAAAAACATTCAGTACTTC,CAISPGLAGKNIQYF
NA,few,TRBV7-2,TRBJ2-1,TGTGCCAGCAGCTTTATCGCCCAGCCCAATGAGCAGTTCTTC,CASSFIAQPNEQFF
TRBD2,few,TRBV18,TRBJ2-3,TGTGCCAGCTCCGTTTTAGCGGGGGGGCCTGGAGATACGCAGTATTTT,CASSVLAGGPGDTQYF
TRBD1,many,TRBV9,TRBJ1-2,TGTGCCAGCAGCGCCGGGACAGGGAATCTTTATGGCTACACCTTC,CASSAGTGNLYGYTF
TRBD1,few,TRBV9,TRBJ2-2,TGTGCCAGCAGCGTCAGTGGGACAGCGAACACCGGGGAGCTGTTTTTT,CASSVSGTANTGELFF
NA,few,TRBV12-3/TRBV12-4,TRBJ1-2,TGTGCCAGCAGTTTGCAGTACTATGGCTACACCTTC,CASSLQYYGYTF
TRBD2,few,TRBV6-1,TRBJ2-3,TGTGCCAGCAGGAGACAAGCGGGGATCACAGATACGCAGTATTTT,CASRRQAGITDTQYF
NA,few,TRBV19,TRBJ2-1,TGTGCCAGTAAACAAGACGGGGAGAGGAATGAGCAGTTCTTC,CASKQDGERNEQFF
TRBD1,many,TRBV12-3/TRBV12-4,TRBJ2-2,TGTGCCAGCAGGCCCGGGACAGGGGCTCCCGGGGAGCTGTTTTTT,CASRPGTGAPGELFF
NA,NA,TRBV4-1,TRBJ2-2,TGCGCCAGCAGCCAAGGGGGGGCAAGCGGGGAGCTGTTTTTT,CASSQGGASGELFF
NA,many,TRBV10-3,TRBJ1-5,TGTGCCATCAGTGAGCCGGGGGCGGACAATCAGCCCCAGCATTTT,CAISEPGADNQPQHF
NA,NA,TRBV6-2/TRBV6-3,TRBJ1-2,TGTGCCAGCAGTTACGTCCCTCGTGGCTATGGCTACACCTTT,CASSYVPRGYGYTF
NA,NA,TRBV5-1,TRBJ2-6,TGCGCCAGCAGTTCTACTACAGGGAAATACTCTGGGGCCAACGTCCTGACTTTC,CASSSTTGKYSGANVLTF
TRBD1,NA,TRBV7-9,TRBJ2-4,TGTGCCAGCAGCTTAAACAGGGGGCTGGACATTCAGTACTTC,CASSLNRGLDIQYF
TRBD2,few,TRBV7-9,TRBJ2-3,TGTGCCAGCAGCACCTTAGCGGGGGAGAGCACAGATACGCAGTATTTT,CASSTLAGESTDTQYF
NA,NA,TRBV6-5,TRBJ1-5,TGTGCCAGCAGTTACGTGGCAGCGGGAAATCAGCCCCAGCATTTT,CASSYVAAGNQPQHF
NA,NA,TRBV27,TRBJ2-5,TGTGCCAGCAGTTTAATATCCGGGGCTAAGGAGACCCAGTACTTC,CASSLISGAKETQYF
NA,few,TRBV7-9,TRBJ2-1,TGTGCCAGCAGCTCTGGAGGGCGCGGGAATGAGCAGTTCTTC,CASSSGGRGNEQFF
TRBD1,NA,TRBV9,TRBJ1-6,TGTGCCAGCAGCCCTAGCGGGACAGGGCTATCACCCCTCCACTTT,CASSPSGTGLSPLHF
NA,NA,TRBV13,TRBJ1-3,TGTGCCAGCAGCTCGCAGGATTCTGGAAACACCATATATTTT,CASSSQDSGNTIYF
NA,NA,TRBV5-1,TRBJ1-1,TGCGCCAGCAGCTTGCAAGGGGGAAGGAACACTGAAGCTTTCTTT,CASSLQGGRNTEAFF
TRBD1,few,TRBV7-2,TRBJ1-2,TGTGCCAGCAGCTTAATTTCAGGACAGGGAATGGGTGGCTACACCTTC,CASSLISGQGMGGYTF
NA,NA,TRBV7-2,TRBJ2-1,TGTGCCAGCAGCTTAGCGCCGGCTGGACACAATGAGCAGTTCTTC,CASSLAPAGHNEQFF
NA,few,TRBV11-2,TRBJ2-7,TGTGCCAGCAGCTTAATAGGGGGTGTCTACGAGCAGTACTTC,CASSLIGGVYEQYF
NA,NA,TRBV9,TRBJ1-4,TGTGCCAGCAGCGCGACCGGGGGTAATGAAAAACTGTTTTTT,CASSATGGNEKLFF
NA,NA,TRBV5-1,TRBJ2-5,TGCGCCAGCAGCTTGGCAGGGAACACAGGAGAGACCCAGTACTTC,CASSLAGNTGETQYF
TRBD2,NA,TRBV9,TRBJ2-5,TGTGCCAGCAGCGTCAGCGGGGGGGAAGAGACCCAGTACTTC,CASSVSGGEETQYF
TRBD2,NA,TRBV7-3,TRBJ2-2,TGTGCCAGCAGCTCTCTCGGGGGGGCGATTGGGGAGCTGTTTTTT,CASSSLGGAIGELFF
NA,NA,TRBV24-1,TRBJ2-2,TGTGCCACCAGTGAGGCCCAGGGTACCGGGGAGCTGTTTTTT,CATSEAQGTGELFF
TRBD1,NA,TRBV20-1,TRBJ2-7,TGCAGTGCTAGGGGGGTTGACAGGGCAACTGCCGGAAGCTCCTACGAGCAGTACTTC,CSARGVDRATAGSSYEQYF
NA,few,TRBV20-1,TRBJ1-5,TGCAGTGCTAGAGGGAGGACTAATAATCAGCCCCAGCATTTT,CSARGRTNNQPQHF
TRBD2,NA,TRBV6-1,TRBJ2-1,TGTGCCAGCACTAGCGGGGGGGCAATTGAGCAGTTCTTC,CASTSGGAIEQFF
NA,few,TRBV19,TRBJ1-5,TGTGCCAGTAGGGAAATACAGGGCCATCAGCCCCAGCATTTT,CASREIQGHQPQHF
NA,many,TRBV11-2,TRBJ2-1,TGTGCCAGCAGCTTCCGACCGGACTCCTCCTACAATGAGCAGTTCTTC,CASSFRPDSSYNEQFF
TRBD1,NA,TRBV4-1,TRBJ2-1,TGCGCCAGCAGCCCTGGGACAGGGGAATCCTACAATGAGCAGTTCTTC,CASSPGTGESYNEQFF
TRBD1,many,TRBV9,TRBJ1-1,TGTGCCAGCAGCGAACCCCCCGGGACAGGGTCGGAAGCTTTCTTT,CASSEPPGTGSEAFF
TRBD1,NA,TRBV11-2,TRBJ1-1,TGTGCCAGCAGCCCAGGGGGCAAGGGGGCTCGCACTGAAGCTTTCTTT,CASSPGGKGARTEAFF
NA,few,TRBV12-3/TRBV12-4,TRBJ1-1,TGTGCCAGCAGTGCCTGGTCGAACACTGAAGCTTTCTTT,CASSAWSNTEAFF
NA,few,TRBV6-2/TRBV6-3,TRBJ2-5,TGTGCCAGCAGTTACACGGGACTTTTCTATGAGACCCAGTACTTC,CASSYTGLFYETQYF
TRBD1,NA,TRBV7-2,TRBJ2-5,TGTGCCAGCAGCTTAGGGACAGGGGGCGCGGAGACCCAGTACTTC,CASSLGTGGAETQYF
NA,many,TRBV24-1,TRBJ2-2,TGTGCCACCAGTGATCCCGGGTCCCGGAGGGAGCTGTTTTTT,CATSDPGSRRELFF
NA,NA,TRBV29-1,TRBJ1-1,TGCAGCGTTGCCTGGGGGTCGGGCACTGAAGCTTTCTTT,CSVAWGSGTEAFF
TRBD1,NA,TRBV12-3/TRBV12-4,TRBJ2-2,TGTGCCAGCAGTTCCTTTCAGGGGGCCGGGGAGCTGTTTTTT,CASSSFQGAGELFF
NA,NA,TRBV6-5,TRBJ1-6,TGTGCCAGCAGTTACTCAGGGCTCGGGTCACCCCTCCACTTT,CASSYSGLGSPLHF
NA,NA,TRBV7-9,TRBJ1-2,TGTGCCAGCAGCTTAGAACGGGTTGGCGGCTACACCTTC,CASSLERVGGYTF
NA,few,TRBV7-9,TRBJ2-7,TGTGCCAGCCGGGACTTATCCTACGAGCAGTACTTC,CASRDLSYEQYF
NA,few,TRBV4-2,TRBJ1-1,TGTGCCAGCAGCCAAGAAAACGAATCGGGGGCTTTCTTT,CASSQENESGAFF
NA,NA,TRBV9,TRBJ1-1,TGTGCCAGCAGCCTCCCGGCCACTGAAGCTTTCTTT,CASSLPATEAFF
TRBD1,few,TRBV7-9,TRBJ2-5,TGTGCCAGCAGCCAGACAGGGACCACCAAGGAGGCCCAGTACTTC,CASSQTGTTKEAQYF